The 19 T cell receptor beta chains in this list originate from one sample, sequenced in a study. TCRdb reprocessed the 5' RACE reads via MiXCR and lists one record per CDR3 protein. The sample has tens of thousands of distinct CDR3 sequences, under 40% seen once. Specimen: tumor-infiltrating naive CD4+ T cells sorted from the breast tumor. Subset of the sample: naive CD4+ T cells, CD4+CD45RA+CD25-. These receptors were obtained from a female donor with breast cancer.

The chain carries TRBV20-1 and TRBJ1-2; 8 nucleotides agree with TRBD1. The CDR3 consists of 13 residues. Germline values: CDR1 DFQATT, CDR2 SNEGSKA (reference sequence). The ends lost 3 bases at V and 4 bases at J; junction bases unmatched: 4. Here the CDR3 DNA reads TGCAGTGCTAGCCTGGGACAGGCCTATGGCTACACCTTC. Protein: CSASLGQAYGYTF.

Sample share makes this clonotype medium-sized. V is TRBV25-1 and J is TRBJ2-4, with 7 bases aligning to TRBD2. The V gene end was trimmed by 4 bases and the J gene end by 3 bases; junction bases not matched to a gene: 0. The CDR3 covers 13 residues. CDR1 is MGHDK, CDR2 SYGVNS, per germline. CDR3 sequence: CASSGGGKNIQYF. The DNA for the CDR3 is TGTGCCAGCAGTGGGGGGGGCAAAAACATTCAGTACTTC.

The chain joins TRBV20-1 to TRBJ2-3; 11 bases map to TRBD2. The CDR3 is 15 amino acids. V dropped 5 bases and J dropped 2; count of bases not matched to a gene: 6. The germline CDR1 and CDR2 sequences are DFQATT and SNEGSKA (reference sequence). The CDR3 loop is CSAAGTSGHTDTQYF. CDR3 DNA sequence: TGCAGTGCTGCCGGGACTAGCGGCCACACAGATACGCAGTATTTT.

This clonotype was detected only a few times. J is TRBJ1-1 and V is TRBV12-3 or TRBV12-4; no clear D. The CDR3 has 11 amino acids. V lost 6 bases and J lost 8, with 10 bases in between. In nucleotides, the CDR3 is TGTGCCAGCAGGCCCCAGACCGAAGCTTTCTTT. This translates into CASRPQTEAFF.

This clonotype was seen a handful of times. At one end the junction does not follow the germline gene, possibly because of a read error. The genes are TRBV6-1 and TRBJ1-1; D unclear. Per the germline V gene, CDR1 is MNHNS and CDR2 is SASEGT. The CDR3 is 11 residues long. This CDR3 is CACSGTGEAFF. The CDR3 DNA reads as TGTGCCTGCAGTGGCACGGGGGAAGCTTTCTTT.

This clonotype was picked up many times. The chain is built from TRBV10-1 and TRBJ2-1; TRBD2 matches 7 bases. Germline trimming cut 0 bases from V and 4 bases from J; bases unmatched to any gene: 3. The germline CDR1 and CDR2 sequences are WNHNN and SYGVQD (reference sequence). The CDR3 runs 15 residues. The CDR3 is CASSESASGYNEQFF. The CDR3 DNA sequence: TGCGCCAGCAGTGAGTCTGCTAGCGGATACAATGAGCAGTTCTTC.

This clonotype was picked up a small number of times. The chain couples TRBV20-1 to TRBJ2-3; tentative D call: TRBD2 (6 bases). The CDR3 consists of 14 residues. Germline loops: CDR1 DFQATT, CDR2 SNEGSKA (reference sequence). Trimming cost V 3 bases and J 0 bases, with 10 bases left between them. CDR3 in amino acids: CSASLAASTDTQYF. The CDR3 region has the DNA TGCAGTGCTAGTTTAGCGGCTAGCACAGATACGCAGTATTTT.

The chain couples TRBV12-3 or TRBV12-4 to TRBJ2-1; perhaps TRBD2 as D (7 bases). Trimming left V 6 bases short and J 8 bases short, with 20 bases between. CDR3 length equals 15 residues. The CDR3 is CASRSLRQGRDEQFF. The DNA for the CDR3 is TGTGCCAGCAGATCTTTGCGGCAGGGGAGGGATGAGCAGTTCTTC.

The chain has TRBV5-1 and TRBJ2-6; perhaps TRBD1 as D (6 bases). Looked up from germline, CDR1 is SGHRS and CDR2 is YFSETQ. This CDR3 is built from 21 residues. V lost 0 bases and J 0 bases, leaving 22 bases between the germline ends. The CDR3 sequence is CASSLVYGIRQASSGANVLTF. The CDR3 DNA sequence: TGCGCCAGCAGCTTGGTCTACGGTATAAGACAGGCCAGCTCTGGGGCCAACGTCCTGACTTTC.

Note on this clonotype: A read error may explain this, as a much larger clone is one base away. CDR3 nucleotide sequence: TGCAATGCAAAGGGACGGGCCGTCGAGGGCTACACCTTC. This translates into CNAKGRAVEGYTF. The V call is TRBV20-1, the J call TRBJ1-2; TRBD1 might be the D (5 bases). Germline CDR1 DFQATT, CDR2 SNEGSKA (reference sequence). The CDR3 runs 13 residues.

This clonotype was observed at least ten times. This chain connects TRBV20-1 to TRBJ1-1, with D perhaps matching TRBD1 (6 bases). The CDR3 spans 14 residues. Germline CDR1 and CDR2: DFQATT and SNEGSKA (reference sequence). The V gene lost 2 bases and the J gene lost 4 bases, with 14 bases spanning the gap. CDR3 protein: CSARPGGGTTEAFF. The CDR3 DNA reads TGCAGTGCTAGACCTGGGGGCGGTACCACTGAAGCTTTCTTT.

Here the CDR3 DNA reads TGTGCCAGCAGCGTAGCACCAGGCGGAAATGAAAAACTGTTTTTT. Protein: CASSVAPGGNEKLFF. This sequence joins TRBV9 and TRBJ1-4; D uncertain. CDR1 and CDR2 from the germline V gene are SGDLS and YYNGEE. Trimming left V 0 bases short and J 5 bases short, with 11 bases between. The CDR3 extends over 15 amino acids. Full variable domain (missing parts from reference TRBV9 and TRBJ1-4): DSGVTQTPKHLITATGQRVTLRCSPRSGDLSVYWYQQSLDQGLQFLIQYYNGEERAKGNILERFSAQQFPDLHSELNLSSLELGDSALYFCASSVAPGGNEKLFFGSGTQLSVL.

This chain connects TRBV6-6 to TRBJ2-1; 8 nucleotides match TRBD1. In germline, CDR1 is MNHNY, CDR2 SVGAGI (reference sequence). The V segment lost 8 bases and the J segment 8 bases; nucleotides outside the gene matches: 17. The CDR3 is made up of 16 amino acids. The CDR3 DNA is TGTGCCAGCCGCCCTGTTGGCAGGGGGCAGTTGGATGAGCAGTTCTTC. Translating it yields CASRPVGRGQLDEQFF.

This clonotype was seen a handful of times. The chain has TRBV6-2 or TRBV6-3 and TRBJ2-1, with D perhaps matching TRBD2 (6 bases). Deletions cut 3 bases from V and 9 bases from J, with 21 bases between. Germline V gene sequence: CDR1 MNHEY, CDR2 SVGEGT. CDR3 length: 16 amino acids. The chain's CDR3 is CASSYGRESREGEQFF. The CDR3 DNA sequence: TGTGCCAGCAGTTATGGTCGGGAGTCTAGGGAAGGTGAGCAGTTCTTC.

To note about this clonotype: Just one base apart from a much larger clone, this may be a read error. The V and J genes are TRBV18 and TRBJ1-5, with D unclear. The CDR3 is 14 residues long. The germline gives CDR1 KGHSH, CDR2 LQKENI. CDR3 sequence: CAGSPAGSGQPQHF. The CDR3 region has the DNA TGTGCCGGCTCACCGGCGGGGTCGGGTCAGCCCCAGCATTTT.

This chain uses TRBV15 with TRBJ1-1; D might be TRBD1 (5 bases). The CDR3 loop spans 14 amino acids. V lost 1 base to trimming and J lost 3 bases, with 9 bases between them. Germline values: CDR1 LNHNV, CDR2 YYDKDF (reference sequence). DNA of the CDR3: TGTGCCACCAGCAGAGGCGGGGGGGACACTGAAGCTTTCTTT. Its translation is CATSRGGGDTEAFF.

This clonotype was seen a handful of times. The CDR3 sequence is CASSVALDEQFF. The CDR3 DNA is TGTGCCAGCAGCGTAGCCCTGGATGAGCAGTTCTTC. V usage is TRBV9 and J usage is TRBJ2-1; no reliable D call. Germline-derived CDR1 and CDR2 are SGDLS and YYNGEE. The V gene lost 0 bases and the J gene lost 8 bases, with 6 bases spanning the gap. CDR3 length equals 12 residues.

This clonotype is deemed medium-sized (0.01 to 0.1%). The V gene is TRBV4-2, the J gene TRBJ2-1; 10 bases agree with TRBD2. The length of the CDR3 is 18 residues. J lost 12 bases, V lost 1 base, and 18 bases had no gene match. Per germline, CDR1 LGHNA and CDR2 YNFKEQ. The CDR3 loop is CASSQAWGAGLALSGQFF. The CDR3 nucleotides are TGTGCCAGCAGCCAAGCATGGGGGGCGGGACTAGCGCTTTCTGGGCAGTTCTTC.

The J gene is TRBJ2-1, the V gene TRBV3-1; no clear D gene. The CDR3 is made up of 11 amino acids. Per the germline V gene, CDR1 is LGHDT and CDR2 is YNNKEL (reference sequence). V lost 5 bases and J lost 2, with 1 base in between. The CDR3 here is CASSTYNEQFF. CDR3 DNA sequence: TGTGCCAGCAGCACCTACAATGAGCAGTTCTTC.